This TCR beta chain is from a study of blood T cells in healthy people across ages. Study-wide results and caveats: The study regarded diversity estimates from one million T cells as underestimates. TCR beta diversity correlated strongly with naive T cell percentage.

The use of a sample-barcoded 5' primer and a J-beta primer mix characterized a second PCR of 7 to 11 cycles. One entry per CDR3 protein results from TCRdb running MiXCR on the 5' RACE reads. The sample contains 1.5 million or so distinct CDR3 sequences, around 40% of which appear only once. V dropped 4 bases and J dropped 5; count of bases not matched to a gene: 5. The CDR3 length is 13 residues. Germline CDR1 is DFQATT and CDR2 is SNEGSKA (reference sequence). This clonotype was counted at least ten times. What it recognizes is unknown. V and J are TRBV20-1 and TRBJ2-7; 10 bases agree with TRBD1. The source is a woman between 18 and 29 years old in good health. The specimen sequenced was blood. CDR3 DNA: TGCAGTGCTATTGGGGACAGGGGTAACGAGCAGTACTTC. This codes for CSAIGDRGNEQYF.